The 15 T cell receptor beta chains below all came from one sample that was sequenced in a study of T cell responses to AZD1222 COVID-19 vaccine. The protocol was immunoSEQ multiplex PCR, while the TCRdb copy is restricted to in-frame clones and leaves out a portion. The data contain about 150,000 clones, roughly nine tenths of them singletons. Here the sequenced sample was peripheral blood, taken on day 0 of AZD1222 vaccination. These TCRs come from an adult in good health.

CDR3 loop: CASSLSGTGGGTGFF. The CDR3, as DNA: TGTGCCAGCAGTTTGTCCGGGACCGGTGGAGGGACTGGATTTTTT. V gene TRBV28 combines with J gene TRBJ1-4; tentatively, D is TRBD1 (5 bases). The CDR3 length is 15 residues. Germline V gene lookup returns CDR1 MDHEN and CDR2 SYDVKM. V lost 3 bases and J 17 bases, leaving 25 bases between the germline ends.

The chain combines TRBV7-9 with TRBJ2-7; D is possibly TRBD2 (7 bases). Germline CDR1 and CDR2: SEHNR and FQNEAQ (reference sequence). Trimming took off 2 bases at V and 5 bases at J, with 13 bases between the two ends. CDR3 length: 14 amino acids. Written as DNA, the CDR3 is TGTGCCAGCAGCTTATACGGGGGGCGCGACGAGCAGTACTTC. Encoded protein: CASSLYGGRDEQYF.

The sample holds one count of this clone. The chain employs TRBV10-2 and TRBJ1-1; the D gene is possibly TRBD1 (5 bases). This CDR3 is 12 amino acids long. Germline V gene data show CDR1 as WSHSY and CDR2 as SAAADI. Trimming took 7 bases from V and 5 from J, leaving 11 bases between them. The CDR3 DNA is TGCGCCAGCAATCAGGGTAGAACTGAAGCTTTCTTT. Translation gives CASNQGRTEAFF.

This chain uses TRBV4-2 with TRBJ1-2, with D perhaps matching TRBD1 (6 bases). CDR1 and CDR2 from the germline V gene are LGHNA and YNFKEQ. Trimming took 1 base from V and 11 from J, leaving 8 bases between them. CDR3 length: 11 residues. The CDR3 is CASSQGGAYTF. The CDR3 coding sequence is TGTGCCAGCAGCCAAGGGGGGGCATACACCTTC.

This chain joins TRBV7-8 and TRBJ1-4, with 7 bases that match TRBD1. Looked up from germline, CDR1 is SGHVS and CDR2 is FQNEAQ. This CDR3 has 14 residues. J was trimmed by 8 bases and V by 2 bases; bases with no gene match: 5. DNA for the CDR3: TGTGCCAGCAGCTTATACAGGGGAGAGGAAAAACTGTTTTTT. This encodes CASSLYRGEEKLFF.

In nucleotides, the CDR3 is TGTGCCTGGAGTGTAGGGCAGTCTGGAAACACCATATATTTT. Its protein is CAWSVGQSGNTIYF. This chain joins TRBV30 and TRBJ1-3; D remains unclear. CDR3 length: 14 amino acids. The germline gives CDR1 GTSNPN, CDR2 SVGIG (reference sequence). Trimming took 0 bases from V and 1 from J, leaving 7 bases between them.

V and J are TRBV7-9 and TRBJ1-1; 8 positions match TRBD1. The CDR3 runs 13 residues. Losses at the gene ends were 5 bases for V and 4 bases for J; bases not matched to a gene: 3. CDR1 and CDR2 from the germline V gene are SEHNR and FQNEAQ (reference sequence). CDR3 amino acids: CASSLQGGTEAFF. The DNA of the CDR3 is TGTGCCAGCAGCCTACAGGGGGGCACTGAAGCTTTCTTT.

This rearrangement joins TRBV30 to TRBJ1-3; D is possibly TRBD1 (5 bases). Germline V gives CDR1 GTSNPN, CDR2 SVGIG (reference sequence). V lost 3 bases, J lost 3 bases, and 9 bases lay in between. CDR3 size: 13 residues. The CDR3, as DNA: TGTGCCTGGAGGTCGGACAATGGAAACACCATATATTTT. Amino acid sequence: CAWRSDNGNTIYF.

This sequence joins TRBV6-4 and TRBJ2-5; 7 bases map to TRBD2. Germline lookup yields CDR1 MRHNA and CDR2 SNTAGT. This CDR3 has 15 amino acids. V shed 4 bases and J 1 base; nucleotides not matched to a gene: 6. CDR3 sequence: CASSVVAGAQETQYF. CDR3 bases: TGTGCCAGCAGTGTGGTAGCGGGTGCCCAAGAGACCCAGTACTTC.

The rearrangement uses TRBV7-9 and TRBJ2-7, with no clear D. V lost 5 bases, J lost 2 bases, and 10 bases lay in between. CDR1 and CDR2 from the germline V gene are SEHNR and FQNEAQ (reference sequence). This CDR3 is 13 amino acids long. CDR3 residues: CASSQTPAYEQYF. The DNA for the CDR3 is TGTGCCAGCAGCCAAACACCCGCCTACGAGCAGTACTTC.

The V call is TRBV5-1, the J call TRBJ1-2; D is undetermined. The germline CDR1 and CDR2 sequences are SGHRS and YFSETQ. The CDR3 is made up of 14 amino acids. The V end was cut by 0 bases, the J end by 4 bases, with 10 bases between. CDR3 in amino acids: CASSLAGGFYGYTF. The DNA for the CDR3 is TGCGCCAGCAGCTTGGCCGGAGGTTTCTATGGCTACACCTTC.

The CDR3 loop is CASSAENSSGPYVYEQYF. The CDR3 region has the DNA TGTGCCAGCAGCGCAGAAAATTCGTCCGGGCCATACGTCTACGAGCAGTACTTC. V and J are TRBV21-1 and TRBJ2-7. TRBV21-1 counts as a pseudogene. This CDR3 is built from 18 residues.

This chain connects TRBV9 to TRBJ2-7; D perhaps matches TRBD2 (6 bases). The germline gives CDR1 SGDLS, CDR2 YYNGEE. The CDR3 has 14 residues. V lost 3 bases, J lost 2 bases, and 12 bases lay in between. The CDR3 coding sequence is TGTGCCAGCAGCGCCCCCGGGAGAACCTACGAGCAGTACTTC. Translating gives CASSAPGRTYEQYF. The full variable domain, completed using reference TRBV9 and TRBJ2-7, is DSGVTQTPKHLITATGQRVTLRCSPRSGDLSVYWYQQSLDQGLQFLIQYYNGEERAKGNILERFSAQQFPDLHSELNLSSLELGDSALYFCASSAPGRTYEQYFGPGTRLTVT.

CDR3 sequence reads: CASSAFLREQFF. The CDR3 DNA is TGTGCCAGCAGTGCGTTTCTGAGAGAGCAGTTCTTC. The chain employs TRBV2 and TRBJ2-1; unclear D gene. This CDR3 is 12 amino acids long. Trimming pared 4 bases from V and 10 bases from J, leaving 11 bases between. Germline CDR1 reads SNHLY; CDR2 reads FYNNEI.

V gene TRBV12-3 or TRBV12-4 combines with J gene TRBJ2-7; D may be TRBD2 (6 bases). Trimming stripped 6 bases from V and 6 bases from J, with 15 bases between. The CDR3 extends over 13 amino acids. The CDR3 sequence is CASRTGGAVEQYF. The CDR3 DNA sequence: TGTGCCAGCAGAACTGGAGGGGCGGTCGAGCAGTACTTC.